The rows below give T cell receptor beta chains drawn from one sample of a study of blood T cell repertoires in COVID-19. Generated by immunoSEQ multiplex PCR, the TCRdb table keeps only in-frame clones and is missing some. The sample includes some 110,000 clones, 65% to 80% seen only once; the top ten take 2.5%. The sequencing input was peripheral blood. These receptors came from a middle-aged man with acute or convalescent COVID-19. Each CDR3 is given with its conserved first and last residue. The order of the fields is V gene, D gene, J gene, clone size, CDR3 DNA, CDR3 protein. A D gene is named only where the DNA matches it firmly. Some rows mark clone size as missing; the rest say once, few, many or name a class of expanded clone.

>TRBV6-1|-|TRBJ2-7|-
TGTGCCAGCAGTGAATCCCTCTACGGCGAGCAGTACTTC
CASSESLYGEQYF
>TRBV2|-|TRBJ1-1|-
TGTGCCAGCACGAGAGATTACAGGAACACTGAAGCTTTCTTT
CASTRDYRNTEAFF
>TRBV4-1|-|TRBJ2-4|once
TGCGCCAGCAGCCGGATTGGAGGTCCCAAAAACATTCAGTACTTC
CASSRIGGPKNIQYF
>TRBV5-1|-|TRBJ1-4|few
TGCGCCAGCAGCCCCAAGTCGGGGGGAAATGAAAAACTGTTTTTT
CASSPKSGGNEKLFF
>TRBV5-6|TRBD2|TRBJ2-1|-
TGTGCCAGCAGCCCCCGGTGGAGCGGGGGCGAATTTGGCAATGAGCAGTTCTTC
CASSPRWSGGEFGNEQFF
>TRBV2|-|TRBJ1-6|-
TGTGCCAGCACCCCGGGTAGGAATTCACCCCTCCACTTT
CASTPGRNSPLHF
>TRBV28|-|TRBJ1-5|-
TGTGCCAGCAGTTTACGGAGTTTTTATAGCAATCAGCCCCAGCATTTT
CASSLRSFYSNQPQHF
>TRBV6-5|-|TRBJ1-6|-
TGTGCCAGCAGTTACGGCGGGCTGATTAATTCACCCCTCCACTTT
CASSYGGLINSPLHF
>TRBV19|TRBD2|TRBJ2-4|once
TGTGCCAGTAGTGCGGGACTAGTAGATTCCATTCAGTACTTC
CASSAGLVDSIQYF
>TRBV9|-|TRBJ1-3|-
TGTGCCAGCAGCGGTCGTACCGATTGGTGGGGCCTCTCTGGAAACACCATATATTTT
CASSGRTDWWGLSGNTIYF
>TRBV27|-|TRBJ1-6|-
TGTGCCAGCAGTACGACAGTGAGGTCACCCCTCCACTTT
CASSTTVRSPLHF
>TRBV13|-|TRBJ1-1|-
TGTGCCAGCAGCTTACGGCCCGATGGTGGGGGCTGGGGTTGGAACACTGAAGCTTTCTTT
CASSLRPDGGGWGWNTEAFF
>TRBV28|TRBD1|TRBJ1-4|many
TGTGCCAGCAGCTCCCCATATGGGACAGGGGATGAAAAACTGTTTTTT
CASSSPYGTGDEKLFF
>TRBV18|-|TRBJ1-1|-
TGTGCCAGCTCTGCGGGAGATGGCACTGAAGCTTTCTTT
CASSAGDGTEAFF
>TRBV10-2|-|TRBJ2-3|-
TGCGCCAGCAGTGAGTCGATCAGAGATACGCAGTATTTT
CASSESIRDTQYF
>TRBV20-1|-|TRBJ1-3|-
TGCAGTGCTAGTCGCGGGCTCTCTGGAAACACCATATATTTT
CSASRGLSGNTIYF
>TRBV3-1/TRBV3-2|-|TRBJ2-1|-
TGTGCCAGCAGCCGCGGAGTAGGGGCCAATGAGCAGTTCTTC
CASSRGVGANEQFF
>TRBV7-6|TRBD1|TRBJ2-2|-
TGTGCCAGCAGCTTGGGACAGGGAAGCACCGGGGAGCTGTTTTTT
CASSLGQGSTGELFF
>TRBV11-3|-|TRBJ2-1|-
TGTGCCAGCAGCTCGGGCTACAATGAGCAGTTCTTC
CASSSGYNEQFF
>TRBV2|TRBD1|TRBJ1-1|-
TGTGCCAGCAGTGGGACAGGGGGAAGGTTCTGGAAAGCTTTCTTT
CASSGTGGRFWKAFF
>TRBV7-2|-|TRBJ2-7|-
TGTGCCAGCAGCCGCGAGCGAGGCGAGCAGTACTTC
CASSRERGEQYF
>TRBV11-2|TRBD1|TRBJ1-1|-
TGTGCCAGCAGCTCTCAGGCAGGGGGCACTGAAGCTTTCTTT
CASSSQAGGTEAFF
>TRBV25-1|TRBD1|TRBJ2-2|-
TGTGCCAGCAGACAGGGGGCAGTCGGGGAGCTGTTTTTT
CASRQGAVGELFF
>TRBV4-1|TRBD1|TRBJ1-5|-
TGCGCCAGCAGCCAAGGGACAGGAAGCAATCAGCCCCAGCATTTT
CASSQGTGSNQPQHF